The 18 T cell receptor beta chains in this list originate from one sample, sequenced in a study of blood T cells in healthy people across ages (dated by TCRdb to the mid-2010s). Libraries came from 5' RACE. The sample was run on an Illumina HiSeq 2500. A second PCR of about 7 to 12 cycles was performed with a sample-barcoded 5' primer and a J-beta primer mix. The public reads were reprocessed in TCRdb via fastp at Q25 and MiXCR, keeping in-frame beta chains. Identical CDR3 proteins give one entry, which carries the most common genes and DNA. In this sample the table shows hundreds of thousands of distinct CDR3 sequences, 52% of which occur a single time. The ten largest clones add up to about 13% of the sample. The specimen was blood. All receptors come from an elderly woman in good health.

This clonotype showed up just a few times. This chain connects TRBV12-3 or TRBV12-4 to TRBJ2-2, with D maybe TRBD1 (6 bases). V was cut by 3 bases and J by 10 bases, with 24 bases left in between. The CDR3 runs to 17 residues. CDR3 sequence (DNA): TGTGCCAGCAGTTTGGACAGAACCCTCACGAAATCCGAGGAGCTGTTTTTT. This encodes CASSLDRTLTKSEELFF.

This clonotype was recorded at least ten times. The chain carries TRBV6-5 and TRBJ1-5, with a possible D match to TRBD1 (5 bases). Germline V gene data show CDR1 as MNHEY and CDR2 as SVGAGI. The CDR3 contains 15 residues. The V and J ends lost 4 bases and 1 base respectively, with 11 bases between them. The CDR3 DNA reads TGTGCCAGCAGTTCCAGGGTGGCGAGCAATCAGCCCCAGCATTTT. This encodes CASSSRVASNQPQHF.

This CDR3 is CASSFGRGNEQYF. DNA of the CDR3: TGTGCCAGCAGCTTCGGCAGGGGGAATGAGCAGTACTTC. This sequence joins TRBV7-2 and TRBJ2-5; 7 nucleotides line up with TRBD1. Germline V CDR1 and CDR2: SGHTA, FQGNSA. The CDR3 is 13 residues long. J gave up 11 bases and V 3 bases, and 9 bases lay outside the gene matches.

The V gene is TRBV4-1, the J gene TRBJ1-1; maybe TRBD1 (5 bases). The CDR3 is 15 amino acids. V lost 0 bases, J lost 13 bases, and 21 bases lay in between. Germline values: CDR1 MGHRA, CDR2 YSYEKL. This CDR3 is CASSQDLRDSRAGFF. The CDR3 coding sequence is TGCGCCAGCAGCCAAGATTTGCGGGACTCCAGGGCCGGTTTCTTT.

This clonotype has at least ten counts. The CDR3 loop is CASSLGWGLTKEQYF. DNA for the CDR3: TGCGCCAGCAGCTTGGGGTGGGGCCTCACGAAGGAGCAGTACTTC. This rearrangement joins TRBV5-1 to TRBJ2-7, with a possible D match to TRBD1 (5 bases). This CDR3 is built from 15 residues. Trimming shortened V by 0 bases and J by 7 bases, and 17 bases separated the two germline ends. Germline loops: CDR1 SGHRS, CDR2 YFSETQ.

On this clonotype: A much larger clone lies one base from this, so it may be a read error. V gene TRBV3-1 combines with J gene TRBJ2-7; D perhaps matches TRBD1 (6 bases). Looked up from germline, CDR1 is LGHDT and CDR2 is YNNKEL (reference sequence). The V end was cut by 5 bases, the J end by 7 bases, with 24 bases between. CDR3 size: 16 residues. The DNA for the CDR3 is TGTGCCAGCAGCTCACCTGCCCCGATAACAGGGCGTGAGCAGTACTTC. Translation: CASSSPAPITGREQYF.

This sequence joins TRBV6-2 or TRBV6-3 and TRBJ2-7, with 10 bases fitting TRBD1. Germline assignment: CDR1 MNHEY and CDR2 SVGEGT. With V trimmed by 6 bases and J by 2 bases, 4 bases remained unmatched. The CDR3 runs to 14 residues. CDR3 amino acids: CASRAGTGAYEQYF. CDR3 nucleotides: TGTGCCAGCAGGGCCGGGACAGGGGCCTACGAGCAGTACTTC.

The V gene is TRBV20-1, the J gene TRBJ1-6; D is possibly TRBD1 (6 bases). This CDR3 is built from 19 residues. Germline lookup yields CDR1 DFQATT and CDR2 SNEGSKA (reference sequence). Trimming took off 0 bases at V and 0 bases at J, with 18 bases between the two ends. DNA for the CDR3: TGCAGTGCTAGAGATCTTAGGGACAATAGGAGCTCCTATAATTCACCCCTCCACTTT. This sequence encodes CSARDLRDNRSSYNSPLHF.

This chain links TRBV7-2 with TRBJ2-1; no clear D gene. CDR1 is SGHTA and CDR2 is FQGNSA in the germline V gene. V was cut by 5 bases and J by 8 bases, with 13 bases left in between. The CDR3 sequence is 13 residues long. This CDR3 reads CASSATPGYEQFF. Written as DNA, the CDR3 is TGTGCCAGCAGCGCCACCCCAGGCTATGAGCAGTTCTTC.

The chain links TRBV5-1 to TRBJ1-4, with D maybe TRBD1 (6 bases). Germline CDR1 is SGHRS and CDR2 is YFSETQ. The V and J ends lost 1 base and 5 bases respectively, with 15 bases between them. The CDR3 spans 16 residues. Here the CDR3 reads CASSLTGGTSNEKLFF. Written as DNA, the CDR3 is TGCGCCAGCAGCTTGACGGGGGGCACTTCCAATGAAAAACTGTTTTTT.

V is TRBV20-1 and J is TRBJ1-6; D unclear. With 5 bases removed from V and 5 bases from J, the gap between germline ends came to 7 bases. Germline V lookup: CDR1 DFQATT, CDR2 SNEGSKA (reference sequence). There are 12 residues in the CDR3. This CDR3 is CSAAQNNSPLHF. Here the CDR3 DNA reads TGCAGTGCTGCCCAGAATAATTCACCCCTCCACTTT.

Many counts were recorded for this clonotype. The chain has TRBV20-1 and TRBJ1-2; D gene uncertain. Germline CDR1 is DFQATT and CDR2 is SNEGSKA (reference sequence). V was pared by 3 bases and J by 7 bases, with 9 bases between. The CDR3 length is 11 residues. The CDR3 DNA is TGCAGTGCTAGCTGGCAGGCTGGCTACACCTTC. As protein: CSASWQAGYTF.

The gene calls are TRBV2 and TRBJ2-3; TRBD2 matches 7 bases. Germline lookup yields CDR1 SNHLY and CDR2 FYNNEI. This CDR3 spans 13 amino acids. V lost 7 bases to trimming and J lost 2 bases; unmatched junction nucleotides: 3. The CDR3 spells CASNRDYTDTQYF. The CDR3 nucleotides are TGTGCCAGCAATCGGGACTACACAGATACGCAGTATTTT.

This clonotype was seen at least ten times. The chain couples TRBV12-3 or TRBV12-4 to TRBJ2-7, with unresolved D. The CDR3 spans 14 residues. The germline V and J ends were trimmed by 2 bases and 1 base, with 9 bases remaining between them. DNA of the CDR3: TGTGCCAGCAGTTTATCGGCAGGATCCTACGAGCAGTACTTC. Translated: CASSLSAGSYEQYF.

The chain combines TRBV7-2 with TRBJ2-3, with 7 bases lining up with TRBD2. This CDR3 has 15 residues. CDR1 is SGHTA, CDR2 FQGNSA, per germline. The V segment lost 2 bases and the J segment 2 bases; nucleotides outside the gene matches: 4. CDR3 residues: CASSLFSGATDTQYF. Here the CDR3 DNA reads TGTGCCAGCAGCTTATTCAGCGGGGCCACAGATACGCAGTATTTT.

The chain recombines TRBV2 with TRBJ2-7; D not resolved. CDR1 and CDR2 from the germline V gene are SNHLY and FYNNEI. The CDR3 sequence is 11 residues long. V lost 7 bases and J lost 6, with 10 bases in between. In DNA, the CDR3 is TGTGCCAGCATGAGTGGCGCCGAGCAGTACTTC. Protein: CASMSGAEQYF.

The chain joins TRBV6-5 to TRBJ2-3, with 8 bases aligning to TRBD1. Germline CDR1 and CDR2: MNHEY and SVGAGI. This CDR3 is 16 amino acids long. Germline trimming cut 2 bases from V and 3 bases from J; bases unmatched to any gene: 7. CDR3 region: CASSYAGGVRTDTQYF. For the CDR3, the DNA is TGTGCCAGCAGTTACGCAGGGGGCGTTAGGACAGATACGCAGTATTTT.

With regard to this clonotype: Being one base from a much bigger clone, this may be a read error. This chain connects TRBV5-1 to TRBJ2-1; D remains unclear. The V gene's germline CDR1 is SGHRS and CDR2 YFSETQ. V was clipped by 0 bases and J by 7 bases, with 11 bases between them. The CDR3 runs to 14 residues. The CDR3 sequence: CASSLGQKPNEQFF. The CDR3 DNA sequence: TGCGCCAGCAGCTTGGGGCAGAAACCGAATGAGCAGTTCTTC.